The source of this T cell receptor beta chain is a study of T cells after yellow fever vaccination. Study summary: In the case of low-cell-number fractions, SMART-Seq v4 Ultra Low Input was used for preparation.

This clonotype showed up many times. The target antigen is unknown. This CDR3 comprises 19 residues. With V trimmed by 0 bases and J by 0 bases, 7 bases remained unmatched. Germline V CDR1 and CDR2: LGHNA, YSLEER. The study, taken as a whole, reports: In post-booster samples, most primary-vaccination clones reappeared (about 97% CD4, 88% CD8). Across the CD4 and CD8 compartments, a small share of clonotypes was present in both. Researchers cautioned that FACS-sorted repertoires could harbor abundant clonotypes contaminating from the bulk population.

TCRdb reprocessed the 5' RACE reads via MiXCR and lists one record per CDR3 protein. This repertoire shows around 330,000 distinct CDR3 sequences, around 4% found once; its top ten account for roughly a quarter. V and J are TRBV4-3 and TRBJ2-4; 11 positions agree with TRBD2. The sequence came from a young man who received the YFV17D yellow fever vaccine. Sequencing used PBMCs, obtained on the day of the yellow fever booster vaccination. The CDR3 DNA sequence: TGCGCCAGCAGCCAAGACGAGGCTAGCGGGGGGCTAGCCAAAAACATTCAGTACTTC. Translating gives CASSQDEASGGLAKNIQYF.